These 29 T cell receptor beta chains originate from one sample sequenced in a study of early T cells in non-severe SARS-CoV-2 infection. TCRdb fed the 5' RACE reads into MiXCR, producing one record per CDR3 protein. The data show 45,000 to 70,000 distinct CDR3 sequences, 6% to 7% seen once. The sequencing input was whole blood. All receptors come from an adult who was a healthcare worker with PCR-confirmed SARS-CoV-2 infection or an uninfected control (not recorded which).

This clonotype was recorded a few times. The rearrangement joins TRBV7-6 to TRBJ2-2; a possible D gene is TRBD1 (6 bases). Germline CDR1 is SGHVS and CDR2 is FNYEAQ. V lost 8 bases and J 2 bases, leaving 12 bases between the germline ends. The CDR3 has 14 amino acids. As DNA, the CDR3 is TGTGCCAGCGGCGCAGGGGTCAACACCGGGGAGCTGTTTTTT. The encoded protein is CASGAGVNTGELFF. Based on the CDR3 plus reference TRBV7-6 and TRBJ2-2, the full variable domain is GAGVSQSPRYKVTKRGQDVALRCDPISGHVSLYWYRQALGQGPEFLTYFNYEAQQDKSGLPNDRFSAERPEGSISTLTIQRTEQRDSAMYRCASGAGVNTGELFFGEGSRLTVL.

In this sample, this clonotype turned up many times. This rearrangement joins TRBV12-3 or TRBV12-4 to TRBJ1-4; 8 bases map to TRBD1. V lost 5 bases, J lost 0 bases, and 5 bases stayed unmatched. The CDR3 is 16 residues long. In nucleotides, the CDR3 is TGTGCCAGCAGTACAGGACAGGGTGCAACTAATGAAAAACTGTTTTTT. Translation gives CASSTGQGATNEKLFF.

As regards this clonotype: Being one base from a much bigger clone, this may be a read error. This rearrangement joins TRBV14 to TRBJ1-4; possibly TRBD1 for D (5 bases). CDR1 SGHDN and CDR2 FVKESK come from the germline V gene. The CDR3 consists of 15 residues. The CDR3 sequence: CASSQGWGIGERLFF. CDR3 coding DNA: TGTGCCAGCAGCCAAGGTTGGGGGATCGGTGAAAGACTGTTTTTT.

CDR3 residues: CASTAGRETQYF. The CDR3 bases are TGTGCCAGCACTGCAGGGAGAGAGACCCAGTACTTC. The chain joins TRBV28 to TRBJ2-5; D possibly uses TRBD1 or TRBD2 (5 bases each). V lost 7 bases and J lost 4, with 10 bases in between. This CDR3 spans 12 amino acids. The germline V gene has CDR1 MDHEN and CDR2 SYDVKM.

This clonotype appeared many times. V is TRBV7-6 and J is TRBJ2-2; D unclear. CDR1 SGHVS and CDR2 FNYEAQ come from the germline V gene. The CDR3 is made up of 14 amino acids. V lost 2 bases to trimming and J lost 1 base, with 5 bases between them. DNA for the CDR3: TGTGCCAGCAGCTTAAAACAGAACACCGGGGAGCTGTTTTTT. It is translated as CASSLKQNTGELFF.

Only a few counts were recorded for this clonotype. This chain connects TRBV28 to TRBJ1-3, with D unclear. V lost 6 bases and J lost 0, with 9 bases in between. Germline assignment: CDR1 MDHEN and CDR2 SYDVKM. This CDR3 contains 14 residues. CDR3 in DNA: TGTGCCAGCAGGACTTCAAACTCTGGAAACACCATATATTTT. This codes for CASRTSNSGNTIYF.

The CDR3 is CASSSFYEQYF. CDR3 sequence (DNA): TGTGCCAGCAGTTCTTTCTACGAGCAGTACTTC. The chain combines TRBV28 with TRBJ2-7; D uncertain. This CDR3 region has 11 residues. Germline V lookup: CDR1 MDHEN, CDR2 SYDVKM. V was pared by 4 bases and J by 3 bases, with 4 bases between.

The chain's CDR3 is CASSLTWNTGELFF. CDR3 nucleotide sequence: TGTGCCAGCAGCCTCACATGGAACACCGGGGAGCTGTTTTTT. The chain employs TRBV7-9 and TRBJ2-2; no clear D. V shed 5 bases and J shed 1 base, with 8 bases lying between them. Per the germline V gene, CDR1 is SEHNR and CDR2 is FQNEAQ (reference sequence). There are 14 residues in the CDR3.

This clonotype was seen at least ten times. The J gene is TRBJ2-2, the V gene TRBV2, with D hard to call. Deletions cut 0 bases from V and 1 base from J, with 6 bases between. The CDR3 has 15 amino acids. From germline, CDR1 is SNHLY and CDR2 FYNNEI. CDR3 sequence reads: CASSEARLNTGELFF. Written as DNA, the CDR3 is TGTGCCAGCAGTGAAGCGCGGTTGAACACCGGGGAGCTGTTTTTT.

This clonotype showed up many times. The V call is TRBV19, the J call TRBJ1-5; a weak D match, TRBD1 (6 bases). This CDR3 has 14 amino acids. Germline V CDR1 and CDR2: LNHDA, SQIVND (reference sequence). Trimming took off 9 bases at V and 0 bases at J, with 12 bases between the two ends. In DNA form, the CDR3 reads TGTGCCAGCAGGACAGACCATAGCAATCAGCCCCAGCATTTT. It translates to CASRTDHSNQPQHF.

This clonotype was recorded at least ten times. Here the CDR3 DNA reads TGTGCCAGCAGTCCGGGACTAGTCATTCCCGAGCAGTACTTC. Its protein product is CASSPGLVIPEQYF. The chain is built from TRBV12-3 or TRBV12-4 and TRBJ2-7, with TRBD2 matching over 8 bases. The CDR3 covers 14 residues. Trimming cost V 5 bases and J 6 bases; bases outside gene matches: 9.

This clonotype has a count of ten or more. The V gene is TRBV27, the J gene TRBJ2-3; maybe TRBD2 (6 bases). Germline lookup yields CDR1 MNHEY and CDR2 SMNVEV (reference sequence). The CDR3 is 13 residues long. Trimming left V 5 bases short and J 7 bases short, with 13 bases between. For the CDR3, the DNA is TGTGCCAGCAGTCCTGGAGGGGCAAATACGCAGTATTTT. Protein: CASSPGGANTQYF.

This clonotype came up a few times. The rearrangement uses TRBV6-2 or TRBV6-3 and TRBJ1-5; D is undetermined. Trimming pared 4 bases from V and 7 bases from J, leaving 23 bases between. The CDR3 length is 17 residues. Germline V gene lookup returns CDR1 MNHEY and CDR2 SVGEGT. The CDR3 DNA sequence: TGTGCCAGCAGTTTCCGAGGGCGGACTTCGCCGGGACAGCCCCAGCATTTT. It translates to CASSFRGRTSPGQPQHF.

At least ten counts were recorded for this clonotype. This chain connects TRBV7-6 to TRBJ2-1; D might be TRBD1 (5 bases). Germline CDR1 and CDR2: SGHVS and FNYEAQ. V lost 3 bases, J lost 6 bases, and 12 bases lay in between. CDR3 length: 14 residues. The CDR3 protein is CASSFQDRTNEQFF. CDR3 coding DNA: TGTGCCAGCAGCTTCCAAGACAGAACCAATGAGCAGTTCTTC. Based on the CDR3 plus reference TRBV7-6 and TRBJ2-1, the full variable domain is GAGVSQSPRYKVTKRGQDVALRCDPISGHVSLYWYRQALGQGPEFLTYFNYEAQQDKSGLPNDRFSAERPEGSISTLTIQRTEQRDSAMYRCASSFQDRTNEQFFGPGTRLTVL.

In its sample, this clonotype was seen many times. The chain combines TRBV4-3 with TRBJ2-7, with D perhaps TRBD1 (5 bases). CDR1 is LGHNA and CDR2 is YSLEER in the germline V gene. The CDR3 totals 15 residues. Trimming pared 1 base from V and 6 bases from J, leaving 16 bases between. As DNA, the CDR3 is TGCGCCAGCAGCCAAGCCCCCCTATCAGGGATCGAGCAGTACTTC. It yields the protein CASSQAPLSGIEQYF.

This clonotype was picked up many times. This sequence joins TRBV6-2 or TRBV6-3 and TRBJ2-2; possibly TRBD1 for D (5 bases). V dropped 9 bases and J dropped 2 bases, with 10 bases sitting between them. Germline values: CDR1 MNHEY, CDR2 SVGEGT. The CDR3 is 13 amino acids. CDR3 residues: CASQDSNTGELFF. DNA of the CDR3: TGTGCCAGTCAAGACAGCAACACCGGGGAGCTGTTTTTT.

This clonotype was recorded at least ten times. The chain recombines TRBV6-1 with TRBJ1-2; tentative D call: TRBD1 (5 bases). There are 14 residues in the CDR3. The V and J ends lost 6 bases and 4 bases respectively, with 15 bases between them. CDR1 and CDR2 (germline): MNHNS, SASEGT. The CDR3 nucleotides are TGTGCCAGCAGACTAGCGGGACTGAGCTATGGCTACACCTTC. Protein: CASRLAGLSYGYTF.

This clonotype was seen at least ten times. The chain uses TRBV4-3 and TRBJ2-1; D is possibly TRBD2 (6 bases). CDR1 is LGHNA and CDR2 is YSLEER in the germline V gene. V dropped 4 bases and J dropped 9 bases, with 10 bases sitting between them. The CDR3 consists of 12 residues. As DNA, the CDR3 is TGCGCCAGCAGCCCCTCGCGGGGTGAGCAGTTCTTC. Residues: CASSPSRGEQFF.

This clonotype was observed at least ten times. This chain joins TRBV20-1 and TRBJ1-1, with a possible D match to TRBD1 (5 bases). V lost 3 bases and J lost 3, with 17 bases in between. Germline CDR1 reads DFQATT; CDR2 reads SNEGSKA (reference sequence). The CDR3 is 15 residues long. The CDR3 DNA follows: TGCAGTGCTAGCGCCGGGGGGTCGGAATACACTGAAGCTTTCTTT. Protein sequence: CSASAGGSEYTEAFF.

This clonotype showed up just a few times. Here the CDR3 DNA reads TGCGCCAGCAGCCAGTTGTGGGGACTGACCTACGAGCAGTACTTC. Amino acid sequence: CASSQLWGLTYEQYF. The chain is built from TRBV4-3 and TRBJ2-7; TRBD2 might be the D (6 bases). V was clipped by 3 bases and J by 2 bases, with 14 bases between them. Germline lookup yields CDR1 LGHNA and CDR2 YSLEER. CDR3 length: 15 amino acids.

This clonotype was detected only a few times. This chain links TRBV3-1 with TRBJ1-5; D gene ambiguous. The CDR3 length is 15 residues. Trimming took off 1 base at V and 2 bases at J, with 9 bases between the two ends. In germline, CDR1 is LGHDT, CDR2 YNNKEL (reference sequence). The CDR3 bases are TGTGCCAGCAGCCAAGGGGCAGCTGGCAATCAGCCCCAGCATTTT. Its protein product is CASSQGAAGNQPQHF.

V usage is TRBV12-3 or TRBV12-4 and J usage is TRBJ1-2; D is unclear. CDR3 length: 12 amino acids. V was clipped by 2 bases and J by 9 bases, with 10 bases between them. The CDR3 reads CASSLNLRSYTF. The DNA of the CDR3 is TGTGCCAGCAGTTTAAACTTGAGGAGCTACACCTTC.

V and J are TRBV11-3 and TRBJ2-2, with 9 bases that match TRBD2. CDR3 length: 16 amino acids. V was clipped by 5 bases and J by 0 bases; unmatched bases: 4. CDR1 is SGHNT and CDR2 is YENEEA in the germline V gene. CDR3 sequence (DNA): TGTGCCAGCAGCCCAGCGGGGGGCTCGAACACCGGGGAGCTGTTTTTT. It codes for CASSPAGGSNTGELFF.

To note about this clonotype: A read error may explain this, as a much larger clone is one base away. The chain is built from TRBV28 and TRBJ2-7, with 7 bases aligning to TRBD2. Trimming at V came to 3 bases and at J to 6 bases, leaving 11 bases not matched to a gene. This CDR3 contains 15 residues. CDR1 is MDHEN, CDR2 SYDVKM, per germline. CDR3: CASSFVSGTTFEQYF. The CDR3 bases are TGTGCCAGCAGTTTTGTGAGCGGGACCACCTTCGAGCAGTACTTC.

This clonotype was counted many times. The V and J genes are TRBV11-2 and TRBJ2-5; D not certain. Per germline, CDR1 SGHAT and CDR2 FQNNGV. The CDR3 totals 12 residues. The germline V and J ends were trimmed by 1 base and 4 bases, with 4 bases remaining between them. DNA of the CDR3: TGTGCCAGCAGCTTAGTTCGAGAGACCCAGTACTTC. Protein product: CASSLVRETQYF.

This clonotype appeared many times. V and J are TRBV5-1 and TRBJ2-1; D is undetermined. The germline CDR1 and CDR2 sequences are SGHRS and YFSETQ. The CDR3 contains 14 residues. V gave up 0 bases and J gave up 8 bases, with 12 bases separating them. The CDR3 protein is CASSLVPGRDEQFF. The CDR3 DNA is TGCGCCAGCAGCTTGGTTCCTGGTAGGGATGAGCAGTTCTTC.

The chain employs TRBV11-3 and TRBJ2-7; D gene ambiguous. Per the germline V gene, CDR1 is SGHNT and CDR2 is YENEEA. The CDR3 runs 12 residues. Trimming pared 0 bases from V and 8 bases from J, leaving 8 bases between. CDR3 sequence reads: CASSLDPPKQYF. The CDR3 DNA reads as TGTGCCAGCAGCTTAGACCCCCCCAAGCAGTACTTC.

This clonotype was recorded at least ten times. The chain recombines TRBV12-3 or TRBV12-4 with TRBJ1-6; no clear D gene. The germline V and J ends were trimmed by 5 bases and 6 bases, with 8 bases remaining between them. The CDR3 loop spans 13 amino acids. The CDR3 reads CASSSRSNSPLHF. DNA of the CDR3: TGTGCCAGCAGTAGCAGGAGTAATTCACCCCTCCACTTT.

The chain is built from TRBV4-3 and TRBJ1-1; no definite D call. CDR3 length: 14 residues. CDR1 is LGHNA, CDR2 YSLEER, per germline. The V gene lost 0 bases and the J gene lost 3 bases, with 8 bases spanning the gap. The chain's CDR3 is CASSQEDVDTEAFF. The CDR3 region has the DNA TGCGCCAGCAGCCAAGAGGATGTGGACACTGAAGCTTTCTTT.